The clone carrying this T cell receptor (beta chain) was counted ten times or more. The antigen remains unidentified. The data derive from a study of T cells in Graves' hyperthyroidism and ophthalmopathy. Findings and limits, study-wide: Model predictions of ophthalmopathy came a median about six months before onset.

Over 18 months, lack of ophthalmopathy progression marked Graves' hyperthyroidism as stable. Among the patients, aged 18 to 65, hyperthyroidism was newly diagnosed and had lasted under 2 months. RNA transcripts provided the source from which TCR beta CDR3 regions were amplified. TCR CDR3 underwent first-round RT-PCR with the HTBI primer set. Each CDR3 protein gets one entry after TCRdb re-called the multiplex PCR reads with MiXCR. The sample lists about 700,000 distinct CDR3 sequences, around 15% occurring once. The receptor was derived from a woman between 18 and 29 years old with Graves' hyperthyroidism. What was sequenced was blood.

The CDR3 DNA sequence: TGTGCCAGCACCTCTAATCCGGGACCCCCCCTGGGAGCTTTCTTT. Protein sequence: CASTSNPGPPLGAFF. The V and J genes are TRBV2 and TRBJ1-1; a weak D match, TRBD1 (5 bases). CDR1 SNHLY and CDR2 FYNNEI come from the germline V gene. Trimming left V 7 bases short and J 10 bases short, with 25 bases between. This CDR3 is 15 amino acids long.